Each of the 10 T cell receptor beta chains below was sequenced from the same sample in a study of blood T cells in healthy people across ages. The authors ran a second PCR of roughly 6 to 12 cycles using a sample-barcoded 5' primer and a J-beta primer mix. TCRdb independently ran MiXCR on the 5' RACE reads; one entry per CDR3 protein. The table records about 1.1 million distinct CDR3 sequences, around two fifths of them present only once. Sample: blood. Receptors originate from a man in his late teens or twenties in good health.

This clonotype was observed a few times. The V gene is TRBV20-1, the J gene TRBJ2-3; the match to TRBD2 covers 7 bases. This CDR3 comprises 14 residues. The junction had 4 bases not matched to a gene; V was cut back by 2 bases and J by 2 bases. Germline CDR1 is DFQATT and CDR2 is SNEGSKA (reference sequence). This CDR3 reads CSARWAGVTDTQYF. The CDR3 nucleotides read TGCAGTGCTAGATGGGCGGGGGTCACAGATACGCAGTATTTT.

The V gene is TRBV20-1, the J gene TRBJ2-3, with 9 bases identical to TRBD1. V trimming: 3 bases; J trimming: 5 bases; junction bases outside the gene matches: 6. Germline loops: CDR1 DFQATT, CDR2 SNEGSKA (reference sequence). The CDR3 contains 14 residues. This CDR3 is CSASRDRVKDTQYF. Written as DNA, the CDR3 is TGCAGTGCTAGTCGGGACAGGGTCAAAGATACGCAGTATTTT.

V gene TRBV28 combines with J gene TRBJ2-4; the D gene is possibly TRBD1 (6 bases). V was pared by 5 bases and J by 0 bases, with 11 bases between. The CDR3 is 15 amino acids. Germline lookup yields CDR1 MDHEN and CDR2 SYDVKM. The CDR3 protein is CASSEDRVAKNIQYF. The CDR3, as DNA: TGTGCCAGCAGTGAGGACAGAGTAGCCAAAAACATTCAGTACTTC.

This clonotype was observed a few times. The chain joins TRBV7-2 to TRBJ1-2, with unresolved D. Trimming shortened V by 1 base and J by 4 bases, and 19 bases separated the two germline ends. CDR3 length: 17 residues. Germline V gene sequence: CDR1 SGHTA, CDR2 FQGNSA. The CDR3: CASSLEGFVRDSYGYTF. CDR3 bases: TGTGCCAGCAGCTTAGAGGGCTTTGTTAGGGATTCCTATGGCTACACCTTC.

This clonotype was found once. The rearrangement links TRBV20-1 to TRBJ1-4; 9 bases are shared with TRBD1. The V gene's germline CDR1 is DFQATT and CDR2 SNEGSKA (reference sequence). The ends lost 0 bases at V and 5 bases at J; junction bases unmatched: 7. CDR3 size: 16 residues. This chain's CDR3 is CSARETWDRENEKLFF. The CDR3 DNA follows: TGCAGTGCTAGAGAAACATGGGACAGGGAGAATGAAAAACTGTTTTTT.

V is TRBV20-1 and J is TRBJ2-1; 7 positions match TRBD2. CDR1 and CDR2 from the germline V gene are DFQATT and SNEGSKA (reference sequence). The junction had 9 bases not matched to a gene; V was cut back by 0 bases and J by 7 bases. The CDR3 covers 15 residues. The CDR3: CSARESASGRNEQFF. The CDR3 bases are TGCAGTGCTAGAGAAAGTGCTAGCGGACGTAATGAGCAGTTCTTC.

This chain links TRBV14 with TRBJ2-2, with 9 nucleotides matching TRBD1. The CDR3 spans 16 residues. From germline, CDR1 is SGHDN and CDR2 FVKESK. After removal of 4 bases from V and 6 bases from J, the junction contained 9 bases not matched to a gene. The CDR3: CASSPLSGTGPGELFF. CDR3 nucleotide sequence: TGTGCCAGCAGCCCATTATCCGGGACAGGGCCCGGGGAGCTGTTTTTT.

This chain links TRBV4-3 with TRBJ1-6, with D unclear. The CDR3 has 14 residues. Germline V gives CDR1 LGHNA, CDR2 YSLEER. V gave up 3 bases and J gave up 8 bases, with 11 bases separating them. DNA for the CDR3: TGCGCCAGCAGCCACCCCGGCGGGGATTCACCCCTCCACTTT. Translating gives CASSHPGGDSPLHF.

This clonotype was recorded a few times. The chain is built from TRBV5-5 and TRBJ2-1; D call uncertain. Per germline, CDR1 SGHKS and CDR2 YYEKEE (reference sequence). The CDR3 has 15 amino acids. Trimming pared 0 bases from V and 1 base from J, leaving 8 bases between. The CDR3 coding sequence is TGTGCCAGCAGCTTGGGCCATGCTTCCTACAATGAGCAGTTCTTC. Translation: CASSLGHASYNEQFF.

CDR3 protein: CASSLDTGFVEAFF. Written as DNA, the CDR3 is TGCGCCAGCAGCCTGGACACGGGTTTCGTTGAAGCTTTCTTT. V and J are TRBV5-1 and TRBJ1-1; TRBD1 might be the D (5 bases). The germline V gene encodes CDR1 SGHRS and CDR2 YFSETQ. This CDR3 contains 14 residues. Trimming removed 4 bases at V and 7 bases at J, with 17 bases between.